These 5 T cell receptor beta chains share one sample of origin, sequenced in a study of blood T cell repertoires in COVID-19. TCRdb's copy holds only in-frame clones and misses some; the assay was immunoSEQ multiplex PCR. This table has roughly 190,000 clones, roughly three quarters appearing once. Sequencing used peripheral blood. The receptor source for this set is a woman aged 50 to 65 with active or convalescent COVID-19.

The CDR3 protein is CASSAVAGGLDEQFF. In nucleotides, the CDR3 is TGTGCCAGCAGTGCCGTAGCGGGGGGGCTGGATGAGCAGTTCTTC. The chain is built from TRBV6-4 and TRBJ2-1; 11 bases map to TRBD2. The CDR3 runs 15 residues. Trimming took 4 bases from V and 8 from J; bases not matched to a gene: 7. CDR1 and CDR2 from the germline V gene are MRHNA and SNTAGT.

On this clone: The junction departs from the called germline gene at one end, perhaps through a read error. V usage is TRBV19 and J usage is TRBJ1-5, with D uncertain. The germline V gene encodes CDR1 LNHDA and CDR2 SQIVND (reference sequence). The CDR3 covers 15 residues. The CDR3 DNA is TGTGCCAGTAGCATAGACACGGCGGGGAATCAGCCCCAGCATTTT. It is translated as CASSIDTAGNQPQHF.

V usage is TRBV10-3 and J usage is TRBJ2-7; 12 nucleotides agree with TRBD1. Germline values: CDR1 ENHRY, CDR2 SYGVKD. The CDR3 contains 15 residues. V lost 5 bases and J lost 5; bases outside the gene matches: 7. The CDR3 DNA sequence: TGTGCCATCAGTAAAACCGGGACAGGGGGCGACGAGCAGTACTTC. As protein: CAISKTGTGGDEQYF.

The V gene is TRBV3-1 (or the pseudogene TRBV3-2), the J gene TRBJ1-2, with D possibly being TRBD1 (6 bases). The length of the CDR3 is 13 residues. The V and J ends lost 6 bases and 2 bases respectively, with 10 bases between them. Germline V gives CDR1 LGHDT, CDR2 YNNKEL (reference sequence). CDR3 DNA sequence: TGTGCCAGCAGTTTCACAGGGAACTATGGCTACACCTTC. It translates to CASSFTGNYGYTF.

The chain recombines TRBV21-1 with TRBJ2-3; TRBD2 was called by the table and not checked on the DNA. TRBV21-1 is marked as a pseudogene. CDR3 length equals 15 residues. The CDR3 region has the DNA TGTGCCAGCAGCACGACTAGCGGGAGCCCAGATACGCAGTATTTT. Protein sequence: CASSTTSGSPDTQYF.